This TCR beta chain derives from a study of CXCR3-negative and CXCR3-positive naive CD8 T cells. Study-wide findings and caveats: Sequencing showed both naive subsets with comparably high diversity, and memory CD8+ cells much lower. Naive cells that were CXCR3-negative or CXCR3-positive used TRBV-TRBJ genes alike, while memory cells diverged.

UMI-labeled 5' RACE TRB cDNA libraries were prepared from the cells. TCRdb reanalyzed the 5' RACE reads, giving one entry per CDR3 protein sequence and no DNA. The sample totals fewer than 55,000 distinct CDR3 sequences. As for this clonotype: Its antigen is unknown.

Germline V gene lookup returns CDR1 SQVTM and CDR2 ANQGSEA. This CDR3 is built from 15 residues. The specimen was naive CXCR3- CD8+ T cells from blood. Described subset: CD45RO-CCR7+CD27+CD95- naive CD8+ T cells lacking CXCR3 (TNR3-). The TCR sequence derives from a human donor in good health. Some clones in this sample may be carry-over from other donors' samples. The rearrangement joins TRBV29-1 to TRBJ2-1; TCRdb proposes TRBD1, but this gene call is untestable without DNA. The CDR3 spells CSVEESGKAYNEQFF.